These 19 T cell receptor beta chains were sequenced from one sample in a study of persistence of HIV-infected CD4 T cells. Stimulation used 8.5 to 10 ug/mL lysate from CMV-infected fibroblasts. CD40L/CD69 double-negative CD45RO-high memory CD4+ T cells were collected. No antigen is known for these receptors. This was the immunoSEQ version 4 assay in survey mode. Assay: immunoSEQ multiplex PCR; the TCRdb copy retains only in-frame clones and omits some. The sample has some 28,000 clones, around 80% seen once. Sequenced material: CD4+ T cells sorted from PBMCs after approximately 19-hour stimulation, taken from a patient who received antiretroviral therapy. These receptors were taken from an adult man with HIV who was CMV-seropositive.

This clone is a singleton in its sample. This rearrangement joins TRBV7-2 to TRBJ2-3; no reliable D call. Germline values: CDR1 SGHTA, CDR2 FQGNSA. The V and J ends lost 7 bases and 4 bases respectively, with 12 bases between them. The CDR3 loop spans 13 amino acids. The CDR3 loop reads CASNPGPSDTQYF. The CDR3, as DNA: TGTGCCAGCAACCCAGGACCATCAGATACGCAGTATTTT.

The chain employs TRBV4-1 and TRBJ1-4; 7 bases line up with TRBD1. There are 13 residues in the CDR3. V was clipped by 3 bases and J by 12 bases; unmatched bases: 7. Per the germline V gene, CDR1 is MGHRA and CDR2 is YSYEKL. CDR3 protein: CASSHPTGNQLFF. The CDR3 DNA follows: TGCGCCAGCAGCCACCCGACAGGGAACCAACTGTTTTTT.

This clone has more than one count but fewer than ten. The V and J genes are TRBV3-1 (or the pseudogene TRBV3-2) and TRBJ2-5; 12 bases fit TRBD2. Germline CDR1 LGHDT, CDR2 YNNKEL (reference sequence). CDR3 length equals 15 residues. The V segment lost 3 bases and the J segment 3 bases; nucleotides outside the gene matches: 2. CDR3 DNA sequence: TGTGCCAGCAGCCAGACTAGCGGGGGTGAAGAGACCCAGTACTTC. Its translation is CASSQTSGGEETQYF.

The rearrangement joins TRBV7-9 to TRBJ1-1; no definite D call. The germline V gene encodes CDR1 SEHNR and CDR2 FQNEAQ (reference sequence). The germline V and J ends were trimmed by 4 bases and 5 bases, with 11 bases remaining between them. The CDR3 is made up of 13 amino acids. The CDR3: CASSSYMGTEAFF. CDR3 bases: TGTGCCAGCAGCTCTTATATGGGGACTGAAGCTTTCTTT.

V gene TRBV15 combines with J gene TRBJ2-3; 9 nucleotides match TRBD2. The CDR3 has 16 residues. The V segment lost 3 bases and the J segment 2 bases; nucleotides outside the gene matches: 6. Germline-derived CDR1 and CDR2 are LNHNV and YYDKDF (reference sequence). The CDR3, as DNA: TGTGCCACCAGCAGCGGGACTAGCCGGGTCACAGATACGCAGTATTTT. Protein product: CATSSGTSRVTDTQYF.

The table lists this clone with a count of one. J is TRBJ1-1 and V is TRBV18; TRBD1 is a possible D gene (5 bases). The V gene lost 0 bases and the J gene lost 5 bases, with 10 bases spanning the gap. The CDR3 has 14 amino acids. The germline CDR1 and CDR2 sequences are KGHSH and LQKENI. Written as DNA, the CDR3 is TGTGCCAGCTCACCACCTAGGGAGGGGACTGAAGCTTTCTTT. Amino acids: CASSPPREGTEAFF.

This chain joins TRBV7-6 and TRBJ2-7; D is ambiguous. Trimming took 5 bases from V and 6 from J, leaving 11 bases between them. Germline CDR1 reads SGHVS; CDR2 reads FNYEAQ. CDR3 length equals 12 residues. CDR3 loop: CASSKSSGEQYF. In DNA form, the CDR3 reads TGTGCCAGCAGCAAATCGTCGGGCGAGCAGTACTTC.

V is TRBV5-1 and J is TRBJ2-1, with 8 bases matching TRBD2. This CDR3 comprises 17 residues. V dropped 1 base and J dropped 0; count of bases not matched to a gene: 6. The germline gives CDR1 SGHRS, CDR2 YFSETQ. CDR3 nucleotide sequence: TGCGCCAGCAGCTTGTGGGGCGGGGGGCTCTCCTACAATGAGCAGTTCTTC. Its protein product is CASSLWGGGLSYNEQFF.

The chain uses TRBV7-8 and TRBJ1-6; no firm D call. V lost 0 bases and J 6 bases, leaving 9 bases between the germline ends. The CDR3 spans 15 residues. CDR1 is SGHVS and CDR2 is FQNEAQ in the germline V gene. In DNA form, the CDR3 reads TGTGCCAGCAGCTTAGCGGGGTACGGTAATTCACCCCTCCACTTT. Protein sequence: CASSLAGYGNSPLHF.

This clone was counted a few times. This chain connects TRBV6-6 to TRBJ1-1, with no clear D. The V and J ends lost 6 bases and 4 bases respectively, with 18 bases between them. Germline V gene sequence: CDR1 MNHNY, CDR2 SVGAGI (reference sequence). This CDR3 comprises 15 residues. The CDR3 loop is CASRDRGRVSTEAFF. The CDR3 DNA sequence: TGTGCCAGCAGGGACCGGGGTCGGGTAAGCACTGAAGCTTTCTTT.

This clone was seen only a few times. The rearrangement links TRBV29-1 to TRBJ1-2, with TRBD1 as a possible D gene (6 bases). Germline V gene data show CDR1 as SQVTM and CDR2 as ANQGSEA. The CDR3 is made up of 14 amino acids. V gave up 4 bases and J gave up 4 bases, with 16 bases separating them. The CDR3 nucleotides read TGCAGCGTTGCCATAGGACAGAGGGGCTATGGCTACACCTTC. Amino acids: CSVAIGQRGYGYTF.

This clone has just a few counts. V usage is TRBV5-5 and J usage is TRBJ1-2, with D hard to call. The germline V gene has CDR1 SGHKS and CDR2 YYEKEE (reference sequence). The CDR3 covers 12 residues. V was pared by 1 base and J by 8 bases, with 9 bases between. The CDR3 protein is CASSLTLEGYTF. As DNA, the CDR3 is TGTGCCAGCAGCTTGACCCTAGAAGGCTACACCTTC.

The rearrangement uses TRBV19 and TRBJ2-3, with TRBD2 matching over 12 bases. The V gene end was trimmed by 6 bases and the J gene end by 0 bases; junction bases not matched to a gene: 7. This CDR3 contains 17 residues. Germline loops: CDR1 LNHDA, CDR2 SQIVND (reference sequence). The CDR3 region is CASRASGGASSTDTQYF. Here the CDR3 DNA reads TGTGCCAGTAGGGCTAGCGGGGGGGCCTCAAGCACAGATACGCAGTATTTT.

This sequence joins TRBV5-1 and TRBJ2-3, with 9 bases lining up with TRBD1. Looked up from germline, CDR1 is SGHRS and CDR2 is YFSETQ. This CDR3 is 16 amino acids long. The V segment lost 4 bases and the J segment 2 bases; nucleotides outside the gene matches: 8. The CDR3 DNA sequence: TGCGCCAGCAGCACGGGACAGGGAGATACCACAGATACGCAGTATTTT. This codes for CASSTGQGDTTDTQYF.

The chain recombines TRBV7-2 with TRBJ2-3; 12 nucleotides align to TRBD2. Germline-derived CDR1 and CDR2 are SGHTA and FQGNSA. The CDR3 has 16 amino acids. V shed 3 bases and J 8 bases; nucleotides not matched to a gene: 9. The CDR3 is CASSLASGGAAFTQYF. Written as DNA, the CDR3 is TGTGCCAGCAGCTTGGCTAGCGGGGGGGCGGCATTTACGCAGTATTTT.

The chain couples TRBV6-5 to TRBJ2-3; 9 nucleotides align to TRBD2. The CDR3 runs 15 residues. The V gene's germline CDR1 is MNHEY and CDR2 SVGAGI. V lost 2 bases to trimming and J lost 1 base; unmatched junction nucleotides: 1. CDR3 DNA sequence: TGTGCCAGCAGTTACGGCGGGGGGGGCACAGATACGCAGTATTTT. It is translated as CASSYGGGGTDTQYF.

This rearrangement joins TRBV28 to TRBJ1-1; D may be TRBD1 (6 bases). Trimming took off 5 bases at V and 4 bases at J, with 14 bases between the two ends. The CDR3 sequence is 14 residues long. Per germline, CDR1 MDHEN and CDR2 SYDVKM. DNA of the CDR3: TGTGCCAGCAGTCGACAGGTTCGGACCACTGAAGCTTTCTTT. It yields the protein CASSRQVRTTEAFF.

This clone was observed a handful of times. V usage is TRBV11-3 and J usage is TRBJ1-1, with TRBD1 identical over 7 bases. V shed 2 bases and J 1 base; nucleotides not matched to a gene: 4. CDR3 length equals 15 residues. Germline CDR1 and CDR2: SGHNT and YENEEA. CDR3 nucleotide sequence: TGTGCCAGCAGCTTAAGGGGACAGTCGAACACTGAAGCTTTCTTT. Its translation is CASSLRGQSNTEAFF.

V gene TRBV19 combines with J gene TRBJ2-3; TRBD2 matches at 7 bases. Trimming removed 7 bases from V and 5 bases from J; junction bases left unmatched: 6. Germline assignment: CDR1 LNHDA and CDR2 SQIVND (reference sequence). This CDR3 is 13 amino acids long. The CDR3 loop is CASMVTGGDTQYF. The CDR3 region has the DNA TGTGCCAGTATGGTGACGGGGGGAGATACGCAGTATTTT.